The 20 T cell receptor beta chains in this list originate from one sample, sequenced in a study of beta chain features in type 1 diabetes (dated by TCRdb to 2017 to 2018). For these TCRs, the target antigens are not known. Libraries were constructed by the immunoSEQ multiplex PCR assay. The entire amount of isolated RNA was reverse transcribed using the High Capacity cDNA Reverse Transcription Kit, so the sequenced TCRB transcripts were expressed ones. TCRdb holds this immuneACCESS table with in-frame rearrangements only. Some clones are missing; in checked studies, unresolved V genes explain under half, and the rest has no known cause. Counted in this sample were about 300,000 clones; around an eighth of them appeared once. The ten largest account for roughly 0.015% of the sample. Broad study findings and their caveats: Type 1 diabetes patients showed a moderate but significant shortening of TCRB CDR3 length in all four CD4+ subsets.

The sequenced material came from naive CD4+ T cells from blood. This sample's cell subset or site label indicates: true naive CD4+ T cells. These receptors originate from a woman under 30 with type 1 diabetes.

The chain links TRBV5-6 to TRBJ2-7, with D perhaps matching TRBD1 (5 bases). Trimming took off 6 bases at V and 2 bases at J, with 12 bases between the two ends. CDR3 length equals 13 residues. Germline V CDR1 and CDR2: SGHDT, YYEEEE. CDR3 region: CASKRGTTYEQYV. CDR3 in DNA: TGTGCCAGCAAAAGGGGCACCACCTACGAGCAGTACGTC.

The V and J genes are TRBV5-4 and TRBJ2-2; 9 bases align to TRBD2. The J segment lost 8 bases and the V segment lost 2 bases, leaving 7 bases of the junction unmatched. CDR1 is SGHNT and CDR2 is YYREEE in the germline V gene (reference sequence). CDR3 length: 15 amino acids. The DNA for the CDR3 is TGTGCCAGCAGCTTCGCGGGAGGGAGGTCGGGGGAGCTGTTTTTT. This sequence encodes CASSFAGGRSGELFF.

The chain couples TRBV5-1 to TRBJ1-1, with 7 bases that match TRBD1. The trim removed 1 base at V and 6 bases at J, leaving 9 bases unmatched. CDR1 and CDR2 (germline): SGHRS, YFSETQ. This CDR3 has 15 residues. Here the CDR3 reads CASSLTGLRGAEAFF. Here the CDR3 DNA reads TGCGCCAGCAGCTTGACGGGGCTCAGGGGGGCTGAAGCTTTCTTT.

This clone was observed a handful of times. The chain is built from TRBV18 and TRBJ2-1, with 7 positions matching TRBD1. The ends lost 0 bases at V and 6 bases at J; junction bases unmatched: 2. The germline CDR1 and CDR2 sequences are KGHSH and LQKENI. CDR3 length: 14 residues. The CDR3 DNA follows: TGTGCCAGCTCACCACCGAGACAGGGCAATGAGCAGTTCTTC. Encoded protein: CASSPPRQGNEQFF.

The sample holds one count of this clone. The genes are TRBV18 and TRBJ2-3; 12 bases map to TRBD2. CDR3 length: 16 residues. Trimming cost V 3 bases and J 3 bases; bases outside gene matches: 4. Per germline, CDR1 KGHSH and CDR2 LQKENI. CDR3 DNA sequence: TGTGCCAGCTCACCGGGAACTAGCGGGAGGACAGATACGCAGTATTTT. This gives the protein CASSPGTSGRTDTQYF.

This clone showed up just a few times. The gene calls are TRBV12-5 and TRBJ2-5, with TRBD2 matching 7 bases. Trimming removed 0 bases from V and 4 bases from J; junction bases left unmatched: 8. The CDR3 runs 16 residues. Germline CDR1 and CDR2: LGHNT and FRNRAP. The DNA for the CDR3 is TGTGCTAGTGGTTTGGTACTGGCGGGAGCTCCAGAGACCCAGTACTTC. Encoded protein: CASGLVLAGAPETQYF. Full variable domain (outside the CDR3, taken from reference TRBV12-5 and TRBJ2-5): DARVTQTPRHKVTEMGQEVTMRCQPILGHNTVFWYRQTMMQGLELLAYFRNRAPLDDSGMPKDRFSAEMPDATLATLKIQPSEPRDSAVYFCASGLVLAGAPETQYFGPGTRLLVL.

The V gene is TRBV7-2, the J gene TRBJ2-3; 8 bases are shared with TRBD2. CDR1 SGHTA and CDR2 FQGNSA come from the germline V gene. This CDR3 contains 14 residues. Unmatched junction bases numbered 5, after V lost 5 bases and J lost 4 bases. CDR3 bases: TGTGCCAGCAGCCCTTCGACTAGCGCAGATACGCAGTATTTT. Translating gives CASSPSTSADTQYF.

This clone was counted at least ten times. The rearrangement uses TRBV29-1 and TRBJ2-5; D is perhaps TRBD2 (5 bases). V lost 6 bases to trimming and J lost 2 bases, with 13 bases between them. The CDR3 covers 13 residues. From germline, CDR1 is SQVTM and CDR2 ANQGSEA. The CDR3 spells CSVGPGLQETQYF. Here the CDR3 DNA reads TGCAGCGTCGGACCCGGACTGCAAGAGACCCAGTACTTC.

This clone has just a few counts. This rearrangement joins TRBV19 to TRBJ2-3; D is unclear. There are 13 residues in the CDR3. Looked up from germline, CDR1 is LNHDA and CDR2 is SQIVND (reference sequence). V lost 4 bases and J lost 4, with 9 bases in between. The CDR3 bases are TGTGCCAGTAGTACACAGTACGCAGATACGCAGTATTTT. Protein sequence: CASSTQYADTQYF.

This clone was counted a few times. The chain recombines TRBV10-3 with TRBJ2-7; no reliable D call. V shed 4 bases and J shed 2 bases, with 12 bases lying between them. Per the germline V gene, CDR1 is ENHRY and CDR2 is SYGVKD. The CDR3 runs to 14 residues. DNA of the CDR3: TGTGCCATCAGTGGGGCGTTAGTAGCCTACGAGCAGTACTTC. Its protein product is CAISGALVAYEQYF.

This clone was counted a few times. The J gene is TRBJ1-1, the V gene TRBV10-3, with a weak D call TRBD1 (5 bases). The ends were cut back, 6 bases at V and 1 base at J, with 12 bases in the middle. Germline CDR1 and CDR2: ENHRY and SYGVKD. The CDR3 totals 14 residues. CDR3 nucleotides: TGTGCCATCAGGATGACAGACGCGAACACTGAAGCTTTCTTT. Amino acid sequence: CAIRMTDANTEAFF.

The CDR3 DNA follows: TGCGCCAGCAGCCAAACTAGCGGGAGTTGGACAGATACGCAGTATTTT. Residues: CASSQTSGSWTDTQYF. V usage is TRBV5-1 and J usage is TRBJ2-3, with TRBD2 matching over 11 bases. Trimming at V came to 4 bases and at J to 3 bases, leaving 7 bases not matched to a gene. CDR1 is SGHRS and CDR2 is YFSETQ in the germline V gene. The CDR3 length is 16 residues.

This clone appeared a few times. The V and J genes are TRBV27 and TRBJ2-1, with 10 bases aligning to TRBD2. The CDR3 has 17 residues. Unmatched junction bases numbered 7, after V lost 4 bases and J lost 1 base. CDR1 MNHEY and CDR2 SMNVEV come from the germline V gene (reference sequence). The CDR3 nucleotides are TGTGCCAGCAGTTCTCTCCCGACTAGCGGGTCCTACAATGAGCAGTTCTTC. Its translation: CASSSLPTSGSYNEQFF.

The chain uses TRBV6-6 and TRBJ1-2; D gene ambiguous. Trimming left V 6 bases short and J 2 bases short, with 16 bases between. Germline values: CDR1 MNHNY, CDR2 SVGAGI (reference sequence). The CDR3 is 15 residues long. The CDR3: CASSLLGTGNYGYTF. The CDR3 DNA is TGTGCCAGCAGCCTGCTCGGCACGGGGAACTATGGCTACACCTTC.

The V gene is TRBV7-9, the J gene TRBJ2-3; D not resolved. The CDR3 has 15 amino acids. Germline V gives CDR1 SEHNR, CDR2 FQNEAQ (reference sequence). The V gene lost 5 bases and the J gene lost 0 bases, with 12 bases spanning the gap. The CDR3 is CASSSRAPSTDTQYF. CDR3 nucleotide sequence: TGTGCCAGCAGCAGTAGAGCCCCTAGCACAGATACGCAGTATTTT.

Written as DNA, the CDR3 is TGCAGCGTCGTCGGGACTAGCTCCACTTACGAGCAGTACTTC. Translating it yields CSVVGTSSTYEQYF. The rearrangement links TRBV29-1 to TRBJ2-7; 9 nucleotides align to TRBD2. The germline V gene encodes CDR1 SQVTM and CDR2 ANQGSEA. The CDR3 loop spans 14 amino acids. Unmatched junction bases numbered 10, after V lost 6 bases and J lost 4 bases.

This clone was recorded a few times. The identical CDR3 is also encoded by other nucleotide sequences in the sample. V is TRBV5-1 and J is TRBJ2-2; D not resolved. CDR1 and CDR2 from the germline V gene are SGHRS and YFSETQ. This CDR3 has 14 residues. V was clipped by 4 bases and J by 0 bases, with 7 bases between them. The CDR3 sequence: CASSLSSNTGELFF. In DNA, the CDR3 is TGCGCCAGCAGCCTTTCGTCGAACACCGGGGAGCTGTTTTTT.

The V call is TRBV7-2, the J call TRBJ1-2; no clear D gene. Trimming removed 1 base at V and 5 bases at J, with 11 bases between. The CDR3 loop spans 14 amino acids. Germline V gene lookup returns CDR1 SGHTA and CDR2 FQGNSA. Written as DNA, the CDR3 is TGTGCCAGCAGCTTAGTTTCTGAGTCTTATGGCTACACCTTC. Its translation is CASSLVSESYGYTF.

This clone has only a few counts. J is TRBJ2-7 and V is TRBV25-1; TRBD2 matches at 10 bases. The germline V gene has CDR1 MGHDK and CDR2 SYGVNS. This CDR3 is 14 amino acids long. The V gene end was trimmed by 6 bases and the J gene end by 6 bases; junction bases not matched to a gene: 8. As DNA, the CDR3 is TGTGCCAGCAGCCCTCTCGGACTAGCGGCCGAGCAGTACGTC. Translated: CASSPLGLAAEQYV.

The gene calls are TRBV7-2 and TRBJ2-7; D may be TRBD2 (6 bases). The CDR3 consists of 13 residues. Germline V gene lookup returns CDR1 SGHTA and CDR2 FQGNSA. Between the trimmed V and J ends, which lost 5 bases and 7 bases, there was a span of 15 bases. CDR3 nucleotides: TGTGCCAGCAGCAAGGACCCCGCGGGGGAGCAGTACGTC. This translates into CASSKDPAGEQYV.